The entry that follows covers one T cell receptor beta chain sequence. Its antigen is not identified. This table comes from immunoSEQ multiplex PCR, and its TCRdb copy is limited to in-frame clones, with some not included. The profile shows around 33,000 clones, roughly 87% of them singletons. V was cut by 0 bases and J by 1 base, with 19 bases left in between. The CDR3 covers 18 residues. Per the germline V gene, CDR1 is MGHRA and CDR2 is YSYEKL. The sample belongs to a study of T cells in localized non-small cell lung cancer. Findings of the study overall: Across samples, adjacent lung featured a median roughly 61 of the top 100 tumor clones. Maximal T cell clonality occurred in uninvolved adjacent lung, with tumor ranking below it.

V is TRBV4-1 and J is TRBJ2-7; D is perhaps TRBD1 (5 bases). The sequence came from a woman aged 40-69 years with stage I lung adenocarcinoma. Sample: peripheral blood, taken before any cancer treatment. The CDR3 coding sequence is TGCGCCAGCAGCCAAGAGGGGCCGCGCCGTGGCTATTCCTACGAGCAGTACTTC. Protein product: CASSQEGPRRGYSYEQYF.